These 12 T cell receptor beta chains were all obtained from the same sample, sequenced in a study of cytomegalovirus exposure and HLA in healthy donors. The PCR had 60 Vbeta and 13 Jbeta primers. Sequenced by immunoSEQ multiplex PCR; TCRdb stores in-frame clones only, minus some. The sample records approximately 200,000 clones, nearly 80% being singletons. Sequencing used PBMCs. The source is a man in his late teens or twenties in good health and CMV-seronegative.

This chain uses TRBV27 with TRBJ2-3, with TRBD1 as a possible D gene (8 bases). Germline V lookup: CDR1 MNHEY, CDR2 SMNVEV (reference sequence). Trimming took off 10 bases at V and 4 bases at J, with 15 bases between the two ends. The CDR3 spans 13 residues. The CDR3 spells CATYRGGADTQYF. The DNA for the CDR3 is TGTGCCACCTACAGGGGGGGGGCAGATACGCAGTATTTT.

As for this clone: The junction and the germline gene differ at one end; a read error may be behind it. The rearrangement joins TRBV28 to TRBJ2-5, with D perhaps matching TRBD1 (6 bases). The CDR3 consists of 10 residues. Germline lookup yields CDR1 MDHEN and CDR2 SYDVKM. The CDR3 DNA follows: TGCTCAACAGGGCGAGAGACCCAGTACTTC. Translated: CSTGRETQYF.

The chain links TRBV30 to TRBJ1-4, with D unresolved. CDR1 is GTSNPN, CDR2 SVGIG, per germline (reference sequence). V lost 3 bases to trimming and J lost 0 bases, with 17 bases between them. This CDR3 has 17 amino acids. CDR3 sequence: CAWRTREFGATNEKLFF. CDR3 nucleotide sequence: TGTGCCTGGAGGACTCGGGAGTTTGGCGCAACTAATGAAAAACTGTTTTTT.

The chain uses TRBV7-2 and TRBJ1-5, with D possibly matching TRBD1 (5 bases). CDR3 length equals 13 residues. Trimming shortened V by 1 base and J by 9 bases, and 10 bases separated the two germline ends. From germline, CDR1 is SGHTA and CDR2 FQGNSA. CDR3 region: CASSLGTGGPQHF. The DNA for the CDR3 is TGTGCCAGCAGCTTAGGTACCGGGGGGCCCCAGCATTTT.

In DNA, the CDR3 is TGTGCCAGCAGCTCCTCCGGGACAGCCTTTTTT. Translation gives CASSSSGTAFF. The rearrangement joins TRBV7-9 to TRBJ1-4; 7 bases line up with TRBD1. Trimming at V came to 4 bases and at J to 17 bases, leaving 7 bases not matched to a gene. CDR3 size: 11 residues. Germline CDR1 and CDR2: SEHNR and FQNEAQ (reference sequence).

The genes are TRBV7-2 and TRBJ1-1; D is uncertain. The CDR3 runs to 13 residues. Germline V gene sequence: CDR1 SGHTA, CDR2 FQGNSA. V lost 10 bases to trimming and J lost 3 bases, with 15 bases between them. CDR3 in DNA: TGTGCCACACAAAGAACCCCAGACACTGAAGCTTTCTTT. It translates to CATQRTPDTEAFF.

There are a few counts of this clone. The chain employs TRBV9 and TRBJ1-3, with TRBD1 as a possible D gene (5 bases). V was shortened by 4 bases and J by 0 bases, with 11 bases between the two germline ends. Germline CDR1 is SGDLS and CDR2 is YYNGEE. The CDR3 is 15 amino acids. The CDR3 DNA sequence: TGTGCCAGCAGCCCCCAGACAGACTCTGGAAACACCATATATTTT. Residues: CASSPQTDSGNTIYF.

This clone was recorded only once. This chain joins TRBV5-1 and TRBJ2-3, with 15 bases identical to TRBD2. From germline, CDR1 is SGHRS and CDR2 YFSETQ. The CDR3 extends over 18 amino acids. V dropped 4 bases and J dropped 0; count of bases not matched to a gene: 6. The CDR3, as DNA: TGCGCCAGCAGCGGAGGACTAGCGGGGGGGTTTAGCACAGATACGCAGTATTTT. This gives the protein CASSGGLAGGFSTDTQYF.

The V gene is TRBV10-3, the J gene TRBJ2-3, with D possibly TRBD2 on 5 matching bases. This CDR3 comprises 15 residues. The germline CDR1 and CDR2 sequences are ENHRY and SYGVKD. V lost 3 bases, J lost 0 bases, and 10 bases lay in between. The CDR3 is CAISDGGPSTDTQYF. CDR3 nucleotide sequence: TGTGCCATCAGTGACGGCGGGCCTAGCACAGATACGCAGTATTTT.

The chain is built from TRBV11-3 and TRBJ1-1; weak D call: TRBD1 (5 bases). From germline, CDR1 is SGHNT and CDR2 YENEEA. CDR3 length: 14 residues. V was shortened by 6 bases and J by 0 bases, with 11 bases between the two germline ends. The CDR3 region is CASRKGAVNTEAFF. DNA of the CDR3: TGTGCCAGCAGAAAAGGGGCGGTGAACACTGAAGCTTTCTTT. The variable domain in full, completed from reference TRBV11-3 and TRBJ1-1, reads EAGVVQSPRYKIIEKKQPVAFWCNPISGHNTLYWYLQNLGQGPELLIRYENEEAVDDSQLPKDRFSAERLKGVDSTLKIQPAELGDSAVYLCASRKGAVNTEAFFGQGTRLTVV.

This clone occurred once. The chain carries TRBV7-2 and TRBJ1-1; 10 bases fit TRBD1. Trimming removed 0 bases from V and 6 bases from J; junction bases left unmatched: 4. CDR3 length equals 15 residues. CDR1 and CDR2 from the germline V gene are SGHTA and FQGNSA. In nucleotides, the CDR3 is TGTGCCAGCAGCTTAGCGGGACAGGGGTTGTCTGAAGCTTTCTTT. Encoded protein: CASSLAGQGLSEAFF.

This clone has just one count. V usage is TRBV7-8 and J usage is TRBJ2-1, with D unresolved. Trimming left V 5 bases short and J 9 bases short, with 17 bases between. The CDR3 has 14 residues. Germline V gene lookup returns CDR1 SGHVS and CDR2 FQNEAQ. This chain's CDR3 is CASSQPRLRFEQFF. The CDR3 nucleotides read TGTGCCAGCAGCCAACCCCGGTTGAGGTTTGAGCAGTTCTTC.